The 29 T cell receptor beta chains below all came from one sample that was sequenced in a study of regulatory T cells in long-lasting Graves disease. Arm-PCR of CDR3 regions and iRepertoire HTBI primers were the basis on which TCR beta libraries were built. TCRdb called the multiplex PCR reads again in MiXCR, with one record for every CDR3 protein. The sample yields 540,000 or so distinct CDR3 sequences, roughly 13% seen once. Time point indicated: newly diagnosed GD, antithyroid drugs for less than 3 months. RNA isolated from PBMCs was used to make the TCR library. These data were also filed under a second study, of T cells in Graves' hyperthyroidism and ophthalmopathy.

The sequences come from peripheral blood mononuclear cells (PBMCs), collected at new diagnosis, from a patient treated with antithyroid drugs. Receptors were obtained from a man under 40 with Graves disease.

This clonotype was observed at least ten times. The rearrangement links TRBV29-1 to TRBJ2-3, with D uncertain. CDR1 and CDR2 (germline): SQVTM, ANQGSEA. V shed 5 bases and J shed 2 bases, with 11 bases lying between them. This CDR3 has 13 residues. The CDR3 spells CSVITGITDTQYF. The CDR3 region has the DNA TGCAGCGTTATCACGGGTATCACAGATACGCAGTATTTT.

This clonotype was observed at least ten times. The chain joins TRBV12-3 or TRBV12-4 to TRBJ2-7; 8 positions agree with TRBD1. Trimming took 6 bases from V and 4 from J; bases not matched to a gene: 5. The length of the CDR3 is 13 residues. The CDR3 DNA is TGTGCCAGCAGCAGGGGGCTCGGGTACGAGCAGTACTTC. It specifies CASSRGLGYEQYF.

This clonotype was counted at least ten times. The J gene is TRBJ2-1, the V gene TRBV20-1; 13 bases align to TRBD2. With 5 bases clipped from V and 0 bases from J, the junction kept 10 bases outside the gene matches. The germline V gene has CDR1 DFQATT and CDR2 SNEGSKA (reference sequence). The CDR3 runs to 18 residues. The CDR3 nucleotides are TGCAGTGCTGTGACTAGCGGGAGGCCCTTCGACTCCTACAATGAGCAGTTCTTC. It specifies CSAVTSGRPFDSYNEQFF.

In the case of this clonotype: This may come from a read error, since a much larger clone is one base off. The chain combines TRBV6-1 with TRBJ2-7; tentatively, D is TRBD2 (5 bases). The CDR3 spans 14 residues. CDR1 is MNHNS, CDR2 SASEGT, per germline. CDR3 sequence reads: CVTRVEALDYEQYF. CDR3 DNA: TGTGTCACACGGGTGGAGGCCTTGGACTACGAGCAGTACTTC.

The V gene is TRBV27, the J gene TRBJ2-3; TRBD2 matches 9 bases. The CDR3 has 15 amino acids. V trimming: 7 bases; J trimming: 5 bases; junction bases outside the gene matches: 10. Germline V CDR1 and CDR2: MNHEY, SMNVEV (reference sequence). This CDR3 is CASTTVGLARDTQYF. CDR3 nucleotide sequence: TGTGCCAGCACCACAGTGGGACTAGCAAGAGATACGCAGTATTTT.

Many counts were recorded for this clonotype. The CDR3 sequence: CASSSWTSGTIDTQYF. The CDR3 DNA reads TGCGCCAGCAGCTCTTGGACTAGCGGGACTATAGATACGCAGTATTTT. The J gene is TRBJ2-3, the V gene TRBV5-1; 12 nucleotides match TRBD2. Germline V gene data show CDR1 as SGHRS and CDR2 as YFSETQ. This CDR3 comprises 16 residues. With 3 bases clipped from V and 5 bases from J, the junction kept 7 bases outside the gene matches.

This clonotype was counted ten times or more. The chain joins TRBV7-2 to TRBJ2-5; 10 bases are a match to TRBD2. The germline V gene has CDR1 SGHTA and CDR2 FQGNSA. The CDR3 consists of 16 residues. Trimming cost V 2 bases and J 5 bases; bases outside gene matches: 8. This CDR3 is CASSLQSGRAGETQYF. The CDR3 DNA reads as TGTGCCAGCAGCTTACAAAGCGGGAGGGCCGGCGAGACCCAGTACTTC.

The chain recombines TRBV27 with TRBJ2-7; no firm D call. Germline loops: CDR1 MNHEY, CDR2 SMNVEV (reference sequence). This CDR3 is built from 14 residues. Trimming stripped 6 bases from V and 2 bases from J, with 14 bases between. Here the CDR3 reads CASSPPTGTYEQYF. CDR3 nucleotide sequence: TGTGCCAGCAGCCCCCCAACCGGTACCTACGAGCAGTACTTC.

This clonotype appeared many times. The chain links TRBV5-1 to TRBJ1-1, with D unclear. Germline V CDR1 and CDR2: SGHRS, YFSETQ. This CDR3 has 15 amino acids. Trimming took 0 bases from V and 1 from J, leaving 10 bases between them. The CDR3 nucleotides read TGCGCCAGCAGCTTGGATGGCACCCGGAACACTGAAGCTTTCTTT. Translated: CASSLDGTRNTEAFF.

At least ten counts were recorded for this clonotype. The genes are TRBV5-1 and TRBJ2-3, with 14 bases lining up with TRBD2. V lost 4 bases, J lost 1 base, and 8 bases stayed unmatched. The CDR3 is 18 amino acids. Germline CDR1 is SGHRS and CDR2 is YFSETQ. The CDR3 region is CASSPGTSGRWGTDTQYF. CDR3 in DNA: TGCGCCAGCAGCCCCGGGACTAGCGGGAGATGGGGCACAGATACGCAGTATTTT.

This clonotype was picked up a small number of times. This rearrangement joins TRBV10-3 to TRBJ2-3; 7 bases line up with TRBD2. The CDR3 totals 15 residues. CDR1 is ENHRY and CDR2 is SYGVKD in the germline V gene. Unmatched junction bases numbered 8, after V lost 6 bases and J lost 2 bases. CDR3 protein: CAIRLSSGATDTQYF. The CDR3 DNA reads as TGTGCCATCAGACTATCAAGCGGGGCCACAGATACGCAGTATTTT.

This clonotype was observed at least ten times. Here the CDR3 reads CSVEGGFTEAFF. The CDR3 DNA is TGCAGCGTTGAAGGAGGGTTCACTGAAGCTTTCTTT. The chain combines TRBV29-1 with TRBJ1-1; no definite D call. This CDR3 has 12 amino acids. The germline V and J ends were trimmed by 1 base and 4 bases, with 7 bases remaining between them. Looked up from germline, CDR1 is SQVTM and CDR2 is ANQGSEA.

V usage is TRBV5-1 and J usage is TRBJ2-7; 11 bases are shared with TRBD1. Trimming took 0 bases from V and 3 from J; bases not matched to a gene: 2. Per the germline V gene, CDR1 is SGHRS and CDR2 is YFSETQ. The CDR3 loop spans 15 amino acids. As DNA, the CDR3 is TGCGCCAGCAGCTTGGAAGGGACAGGGGGCTACGAGCAGTACTTC. Translation gives CASSLEGTGGYEQYF.

There are many counts of this clonotype. This chain uses TRBV11-2 with TRBJ2-5; tentatively, D is TRBD2 (6 bases). The CDR3 runs to 16 residues. Germline values: CDR1 SGHAT, CDR2 FQNNGV. The V and J ends lost 2 bases and 5 bases respectively, with 18 bases between them. DNA of the CDR3: TGTGCCAGCAGCTTAAGCGGGCAAATCATGGGGGAGACCCAGTACTTC. It specifies CASSLSGQIMGETQYF.

This clonotype has ten or more counts. The gene calls are TRBV25-1 and TRBJ1-2; 9 positions agree with TRBD1. V lost 3 bases and J lost 7; bases outside the gene matches: 12. This CDR3 region has 16 residues. CDR1 is MGHDK, CDR2 SYGVNS, per germline. The CDR3 sequence: CASSDRRGTGTAGYTF. CDR3 nucleotide sequence: TGTGCCAGCAGTGATCGAAGGGGGACAGGGACCGCTGGCTACACCTTC.

Remarks on this clonotype: A read error is the likely source, as a far larger clone sits one nucleotide away. This chain connects TRBV13 to TRBJ2-1, with D possibly being TRBD2 (5 bases). The CDR3 loop spans 13 amino acids. The V and J ends lost 5 bases and 10 bases respectively, with 15 bases between them. Germline values: CDR1 PRHDT, CDR2 FYEKMQ (reference sequence). CDR3 sequence reads: CASSHRRSGEQFF. CDR3 bases: TGTGCCAGCAGCCACCGTAGGAGCGGCGAGCAGTTCTTC.

This clonotype was seen repeatedly, ten times or more. The CDR3 is CASSILAGMYNEQFF. The CDR3 DNA reads as TGTGCCAGTAGTATACTCGCGGGTATGTACAATGAGCAGTTCTTC. The V gene is TRBV19, the J gene TRBJ2-1; maybe TRBD2 (5 bases). Trimming shortened V by 2 bases and J by 4 bases, and 12 bases separated the two germline ends. CDR3 length equals 15 residues. Germline V CDR1 and CDR2: LNHDA, SQIVND (reference sequence).

There are many counts of this clonotype. This sequence joins TRBV29-1 and TRBJ2-3; 11 nucleotides align to TRBD2. The CDR3 is 17 residues long. J gave up 5 bases and V 0 bases, and 10 bases lay outside the gene matches. The V gene's germline CDR1 is SQVTM and CDR2 ANQGSEA. This CDR3 reads CSVEDLTLAGGGDTQYF. DNA of the CDR3: TGCAGCGTTGAAGATTTGACCCTAGCGGGAGGTGGAGATACGCAGTATTTT.

This clonotype was seen only a few times. The chain links TRBV19 to TRBJ2-3; D is possibly TRBD1 (6 bases). With 8 bases removed from V and 3 bases from J, the gap between germline ends came to 18 bases. The length of the CDR3 is 15 residues. The germline V gene encodes CDR1 LNHDA and CDR2 SQIVND (reference sequence). The DNA of the CDR3 is TGTGCCAGTCGATCAACAGGGTTCTTGACAGATACGCAGTATTTT. Its translation: CASRSTGFLTDTQYF.

This clonotype was detected ten times or more. V is TRBV12-3 or TRBV12-4 and J is TRBJ2-3; no definite D call. V lost 5 bases and J lost 6, with 18 bases in between. This CDR3 is 15 amino acids long. CDR3 sequence: CASSLQESRSDTQYF. CDR3 nucleotide sequence: TGTGCCAGCAGTCTTCAGGAGAGTCGGTCGGATACGCAGTATTTT.

The table lists this clonotype with many counts. The V gene is TRBV20-1, the J gene TRBJ2-7, with D perhaps given as TRBD1 or TRBD2 (6 bases each). The V gene's germline CDR1 is DFQATT and CDR2 SNEGSKA (reference sequence). Trimming removed 6 bases at V and 4 bases at J, with 19 bases between. The CDR3 runs 14 residues. This CDR3 is CSARRGGPGYEQYF. The CDR3 DNA sequence: TGCAGTGCCCGAAGAGGGGGGCCGGGATACGAGCAGTACTTC.

This clonotype was observed many times. The V call is TRBV11-2, the J call TRBJ2-7; the match to TRBD1 covers 8 bases. Germline V gives CDR1 SGHAT, CDR2 FQNNGV. Losses at the gene ends were 4 bases for V and 3 bases for J; bases not matched to a gene: 8. The CDR3 has 15 amino acids. The CDR3 DNA reads TGTGCCAGCAGCTCGACAGGGGCACCTGTCTACGAGCAGTACTTC. Residues: CASSSTGAPVYEQYF.

Turning to this clonotype: This sequence may be a read error, since a much larger clone differs from it by one base. The chain employs TRBV3-1 and TRBJ2-7, with unresolved D. Trimming pared 4 bases from V and 7 bases from J, leaving 20 bases between. This CDR3 contains 15 residues. The V gene's germline CDR1 is LGHDT and CDR2 YNNKEL (reference sequence). CDR3 nucleotide sequence: TGTGCCAGCAGCCCGCCGTTGAGAAGTTTAGGTGAGCAGTACTTC. Encoded protein: CASSPPLRSLGEQYF.

This clonotype occurred many times. The CDR3 DNA reads TGTGCCAGCAGTCCGCCCCGGACATCCTCTACCTACGAGCAGTACTTC. Translating it yields CASSPPRTSSTYEQYF. The chain joins TRBV12-3 or TRBV12-4 to TRBJ2-7, with D perhaps matching TRBD1 (5 bases). The CDR3 has 16 amino acids. The V and J ends lost 5 bases and 2 bases respectively, with 19 bases between them.

This clonotype was recorded a few times. A much larger clone lies a single base off, so this may be a read error. The chain couples TRBV19 to TRBJ2-7, with D perhaps given as TRBD1 or TRBD2 (7 bases each). This CDR3 region has 15 residues. V was cut by 7 bases and J by 2 bases, with 18 bases left in between. Germline values: CDR1 LNHDA, CDR2 SQIVND (reference sequence). CDR3 sequence: CASTKRGDRTYEQYF. CDR3 nucleotides: TGTGCCAGTACCAAACGGGGGGACAGAACCTACGAGCAGTACTTC.

This clonotype was counted between two and nine times. The CDR3 here is CASSRALGGTDTQYF. In DNA form, the CDR3 reads TGCGCCAGCTCTCGGGCTCTCGGGGGGACAGATACGCAGTATTTT. This chain uses TRBV5-1 with TRBJ2-3; 7 bases fit TRBD2. CDR3 length: 15 amino acids. CDR1 and CDR2 (germline): SGHRS, YFSETQ. The V and J ends lost 7 bases and 3 bases, in that order; junction bases with no gene match: 11. The full variable domain, completed using reference TRBV5-1 and TRBJ2-3, is KAGVTQTPRYLIKTRGQQVTLSCSPISGHRSVSWYQQTPGQGLQFLFEYFSETQRNKGNFPGRFSGRQFSNSRSEMNVSTLELGDSALYLCASSRALGGTDTQYFGPGTRLTVL.

In this sample, this clonotype turned up many times. The chain joins TRBV12-3 or TRBV12-4 to TRBJ2-5, with TRBD1 matching over 8 bases. Trimming at V came to 0 bases and at J to 4 bases, leaving 4 bases not matched to a gene. The CDR3 length is 15 residues. The CDR3 bases are TGTGCCAGCAGTTTAGCTGCAGGGGGCTCAGAGACCCAGTACTTC. This gives the protein CASSLAAGGSETQYF.

This clonotype was recorded at least ten times. This chain connects TRBV2 to TRBJ2-3; D uncertain. Germline CDR1 reads SNHLY; CDR2 reads FYNNEI. CDR3 length: 13 residues. Trimming stripped 6 bases from V and 4 bases from J, with 11 bases between. Here the CDR3 reads CASREWEADTQYF. The CDR3 DNA reads as TGTGCCAGCAGGGAGTGGGAAGCAGATACGCAGTATTTT. Full variable domain (rest looked up from reference TRBV2 and TRBJ2-3): EPEVTQTPSHQVTQMGQEVILRCVPISNHLYFYWYRQILGQKVEFLVSFYNNEISEKSEIFDDQFSVERPDGSNFTLKIRSTKLEDSAMYFCASREWEADTQYFGPGTRLTVL.

The gene calls are TRBV3-1 and TRBJ1-2; D is unresolved. This CDR3 comprises 14 residues. Trimming stripped 4 bases from V and 4 bases from J, with 13 bases between. Germline-derived CDR1 and CDR2 are LGHDT and YNNKEL (reference sequence). DNA of the CDR3: TGTGCCAGCAGCCCCTCCCGCAGACTCTATGGCTACACCTTC. Translation gives CASSPSRRLYGYTF.